The clone carrying this T cell receptor (beta chain) was observed a handful of times. These data are taken from a study of T cells after yellow fever vaccination. The CDR3 length is 12 residues. Per germline, CDR1 SGHTA and CDR2 FQGNSA. V was pared by 2 bases and J by 9 bases, with 8 bases between. TCRdb fed the 5' RACE reads into MiXCR, producing one record per CDR3 protein. Of 450,000 to 550,000 distinct CDR3 sequences in the sample, just over 20% are singletons; the top ten hold about 16%. The origin of this receptor is a man between 18 and 29 years old who received the YFV17D yellow fever vaccine. V and J are TRBV7-2 and TRBJ2-1, with D tentatively TRBD1 (5 bases). The sequences come from PBMCs, collected 21 days after the first yellow fever vaccination. CDR3 sequence reads: CASSLNRREQFF. Written as DNA, the CDR3 is TGTGCCAGCAGCTTAAACAGGCGTGAGCAGTTCTTC.